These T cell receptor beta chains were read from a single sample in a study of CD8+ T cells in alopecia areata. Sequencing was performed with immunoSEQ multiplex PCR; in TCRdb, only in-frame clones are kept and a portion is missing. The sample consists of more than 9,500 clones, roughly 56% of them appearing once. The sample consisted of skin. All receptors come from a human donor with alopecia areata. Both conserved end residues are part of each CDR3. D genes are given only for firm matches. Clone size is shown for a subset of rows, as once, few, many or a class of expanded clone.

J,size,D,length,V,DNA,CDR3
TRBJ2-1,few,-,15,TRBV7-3,TGTGCCAGCAGCGCAATAGAAACCCTCTACAATGAGCAGTTCTTC,CASSAIETLYNEQFF
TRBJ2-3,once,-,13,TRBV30,TGTGCCTGGAGGGTCCGAAGCACAGATACGCAGTATTTT,CAWRVRSTDTQYF
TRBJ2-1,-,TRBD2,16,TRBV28,TGTGCCAGCAGTTCCCAAAAGCGGGAGTCCTACAATGAGCAGTTCTTC,CASSSQKRESYNEQFF
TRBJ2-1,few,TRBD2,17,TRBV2,TGTGCCAGCAGTGAACAGGGCGGGAGGGTCGGCAACAATGAGCAGTTCTTC,CASSEQGGRVGNNEQFF
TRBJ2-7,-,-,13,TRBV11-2,TGTGCCAGCAGTCCGGACTGGTTCTCAGAGCAGTACTTC,CASSPDWFSEQYF
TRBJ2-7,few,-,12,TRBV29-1,TGCAGCGTTGAAGAACGTGTCTACGAGCAGTACTTC,CSVEERVYEQYF
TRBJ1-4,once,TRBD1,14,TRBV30,TGTGCCTGGAGTGGACAGGGCCGGAATGAAAAACTGTTTTTT,CAWSGQGRNEKLFF
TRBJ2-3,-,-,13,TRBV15,TGTGCCACCAGCAGAGCTCCTGCAGATACGCAGTATTTT,CATSRAPADTQYF
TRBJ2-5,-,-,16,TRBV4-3,TGCGCCAGCAGCCAAGCCAGTACGGGGTACCAAGAGACCCAGTACTTC,CASSQASTGYQETQYF
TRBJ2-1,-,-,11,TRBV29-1,TGCAGCGCGGACACTTACAATGAGCAGTTCTTC,CSADTYNEQFF
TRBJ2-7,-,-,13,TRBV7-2,TGTGCCAGCAGCAAAGGGACACCTCCCGAGCAGTACTTC,CASSKGTPPEQYF
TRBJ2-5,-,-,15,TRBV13,TGTGCCAGCAGCTTAGGCGGATCGTACCAAGAGACCCAGTACTTC,CASSLGGSYQETQYF
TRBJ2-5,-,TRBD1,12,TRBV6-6,TGTGCCAGCACAGGGGGTTGGGAGACCCAGTACTTC,CASTGGWETQYF
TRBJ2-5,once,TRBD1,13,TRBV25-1,TGTGCCACCTCAGGGACAGGGGCAGAGACCCAGTACTTC,CATSGTGAETQYF
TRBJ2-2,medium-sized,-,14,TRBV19,TGTGCCAGTGCCCCCGCCGGGGATCTAGGGGAGCTGTTTTTT,CASAPAGDLGELFF
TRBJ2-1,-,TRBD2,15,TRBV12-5,TGTGCTAGTGGCCCCCCTAGCGGGAGTTACAATGAGCAGTTCTTC,CASGPPSGSYNEQFF
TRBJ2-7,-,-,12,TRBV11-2,TGTGCCAGCAGCCGTTGGACGTTCGAGCAGTACTTC,CASSRWTFEQYF
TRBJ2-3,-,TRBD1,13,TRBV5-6,TGTGCCAGCAGCCCTGGGACAGCTGATACGCAGTATTTT,CASSPGTADTQYF
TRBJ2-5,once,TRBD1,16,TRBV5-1,TGCGCCAGCAGCCGTGCGATGGACAGGGTACAAGAGACCCAGTACTTC,CASSRAMDRVQETQYF
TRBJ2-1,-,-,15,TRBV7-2,TGTGCCAGCAGCCATAGCGTCTACTCCTACAATGAGCAGTTCTTC,CASSHSVYSYNEQFF
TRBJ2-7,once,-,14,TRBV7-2,TGTGCCAGCAGCCGCACTCAAAACTCCTACGAGCAATACTTC,CASSRTQNSYEQYF
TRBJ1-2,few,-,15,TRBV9,TGTGCCAGCAGCGTAGACGGCGGAAATAACTATGGCTACACCTTC,CASSVDGGNNYGYTF
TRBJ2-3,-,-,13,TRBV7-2,TGTGCCAGCAGCTCGATACATTCAGATACGCAGTATTTT,CASSSIHSDTQYF
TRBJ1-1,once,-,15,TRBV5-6,TGTGCCAGCAGCTTGGCCCTCGCTGGGGGAACTGAAGCTTTCTTT,CASSLALAGGTEAFF
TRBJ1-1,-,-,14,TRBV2,TGTGCCAGTTTTCGCAGGGACGGCAACACTGAAGCTTTCTTT,CASFRRDGNTEAFF
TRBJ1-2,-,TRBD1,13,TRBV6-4,TGTGCCAGCAGTGACTCGACAGGGGGCGGCTACACCTTC,CASSDSTGGGYTF
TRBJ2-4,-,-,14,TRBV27,TGTGCCAGCAGGTCGCCACTAGCCAAAAACATTCAGTACTTC,CASRSPLAKNIQYF
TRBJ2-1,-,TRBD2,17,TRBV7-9,TGTGCCAGCAGCTTAGCGCGGGCTAGCGGGGGCGGAAATGAGCAGTTCTTC,CASSLARASGGGNEQFF
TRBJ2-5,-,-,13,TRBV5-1,TGCGCCAGCAGTTGGAACCTCGGGGAGACCCAGTACTTC,CASSWNLGETQYF
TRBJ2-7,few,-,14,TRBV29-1,TGCAGCGGTACAACAGGCGGAGGTTCCTACGAGCAGTACTTC,CSGTTGGGSYEQYF